Listed here are 24 T cell receptor beta chains from one sample, sequenced in a study of cytomegalovirus exposure and HLA in healthy donors. PCR involved 60 Vbeta and 13 Jbeta primers. Generated by immunoSEQ multiplex PCR, the TCRdb table keeps only in-frame clones and is missing some. The sample consists of approximately 200,000 clones, around 75% of them appearing once. The material sequenced was PBMCs. The receptors stem from a woman between 25 and 40 years old in good health and CMV-seropositive.

A few counts support this clone. The gene calls are TRBV11-2 and TRBJ2-1; D is ambiguous. Deletions cut 5 bases from V and 2 bases from J, with 13 bases between. The V gene's germline CDR1 is SGHAT and CDR2 FQNNGV. The CDR3 covers 15 residues. CDR3 sequence reads: CASSLTWAPYNEQFF. The CDR3 region has the DNA TGTGCCAGCAGCCTGACGTGGGCCCCCTACAATGAGCAGTTCTTC.

This chain joins TRBV4-3 and TRBJ2-1, with D perhaps TRBD2 (6 bases). Between the trimmed V and J ends, which lost 1 base and 8 bases, there was a span of 18 bases. The CDR3 has 16 residues. The germline V gene encodes CDR1 LGHNA and CDR2 YSLEER. DNA for the CDR3: TGCGCCAGCAGCCAAGTAAACAGCGGGTCCTTTGATGAGCAGTTCTTC. Protein: CASSQVNSGSFDEQFF.

V is TRBV9 and J is TRBJ2-2; TRBD1 matches at 9 bases. The trim removed 3 bases at V and 7 bases at J, leaving 10 bases unmatched. Germline lookup yields CDR1 SGDLS and CDR2 YYNGEE. This CDR3 contains 16 residues. The CDR3 is CASSAPPGQGGGELFF. The CDR3 DNA sequence: TGTGCCAGCAGCGCGCCCCCGGGACAGGGAGGCGGGGAGCTGTTTTTT. Together with reference TRBV9 and TRBJ2-2, the CDR3 gives the full variable domain: DSGVTQTPKHLITATGQRVTLRCSPRSGDLSVYWYQQSLDQGLQFLIQYYNGEERAKGNILERFSAQQFPDLHSELNLSSLELGDSALYFCASSAPPGQGGGELFFGEGSRLTVL.

The chain links TRBV6-5 to TRBJ1-2; D possibly corresponds to TRBD1 (6 bases). This CDR3 has 11 amino acids. From germline, CDR1 is MNHEY and CDR2 SVGAGI. Trimming removed 5 bases at V and 8 bases at J, with 9 bases between. The CDR3 DNA sequence: TGTGCCAGCAGTCAGGGGTTGGGCTACACCTTC. Translation gives CASSQGLGYTF.

The chain uses TRBV5-1 and TRBJ2-7, with D tentatively TRBD1 (6 bases). The CDR3 has 14 residues. Germline V gene lookup returns CDR1 SGHRS and CDR2 YFSETQ. V was cut by 3 bases and J by 1 base, with 11 bases left in between. CDR3 region: CASSSIGQSYEQYF. For the CDR3, the DNA is TGCGCCAGCAGCTCAATTGGACAGTCCTACGAGCAGTACTTC.

The gene calls are TRBV15 and TRBJ2-7; the match to TRBD2 covers 7 bases. Trimming cost V 4 bases and J 2 bases; bases outside gene matches: 8. The germline V gene encodes CDR1 LNHNV and CDR2 YYDKDF (reference sequence). This CDR3 spans 15 amino acids. The CDR3 DNA sequence: TGTGCCACCAGCACGCGGCGGGAGTACGCCTACGAGCAGTACTTC. Translation: CATSTRREYAYEQYF.

In its sample, this clone was seen a few times. This chain joins TRBV6-4 and TRBJ1-2; no clear D gene. The V end lost 0 bases, the J end lost 8 bases, and 16 bases lay between the germline ends. The CDR3 is 15 amino acids. From germline, CDR1 is MRHNA and CDR2 SNTAGT. The CDR3 here is CASSDSNGNLIGYTF. The CDR3 DNA reads as TGTGCCAGCAGTGACTCGAACGGGAATCTTATCGGCTACACCTTC.

The chain joins TRBV7-9 to TRBJ2-1; D might be TRBD1 (6 bases). The germline gives CDR1 SEHNR, CDR2 FQNEAQ (reference sequence). The CDR3 sequence is 14 residues long. Trimming removed 5 bases at V and 6 bases at J, with 14 bases between. The CDR3 nucleotides read TGTGCCAGCAGCGACACCTACAGGGCCAATGAGCAGTTCTTC. Translation gives CASSDTYRANEQFF.

The rearrangement joins TRBV28 to TRBJ1-1; possible D gene TRBD1, 6 bases. Per the germline V gene, CDR1 is MDHEN and CDR2 is SYDVKM. The germline V and J ends were trimmed by 5 bases and 9 bases, with 13 bases remaining between them. CDR3 length: 12 amino acids. CDR3 coding DNA: TGTGCCAGCAGTAACCTTCAGGGGCAAGCTTTCTTT. Translating it yields CASSNLQGQAFF.

This chain links TRBV19 with TRBJ1-2; 9 bases match TRBD1. Trimming removed 8 bases from V and 4 bases from J; junction bases left unmatched: 11. Germline CDR1 LNHDA, CDR2 SQIVND (reference sequence). This CDR3 is 15 amino acids long. The CDR3: CASYVVRDRVYGYTF. The CDR3 DNA sequence: TGTGCCAGTTATGTTGTTCGGGACAGGGTCTATGGCTACACCTTC.

The gene calls are TRBV19 and TRBJ1-2; D call uncertain. In germline, CDR1 is LNHDA, CDR2 SQIVND (reference sequence). The V gene lost 5 bases and the J gene lost 5 bases, with 9 bases spanning the gap. CDR3 size: 12 residues. CDR3 in DNA: TGTGCCAGTAGTGAGGGATGGTATGGCTACACCTTC. Translating it yields CASSEGWYGYTF.

This chain joins TRBV13 and TRBJ1-3; TRBD1 matches 12 bases. After removal of 4 bases from V and 8 bases from J, the junction contained 9 bases not matched to a gene. Germline CDR1 and CDR2: PRHDT and FYEKMQ (reference sequence). The CDR3 loop spans 16 amino acids. The CDR3 loop reads CASSSTGTGGLDTIYF. Here the CDR3 DNA reads TGTGCCAGCAGCTCTACCGGGACAGGGGGCTTGGACACCATATATTTT.

The chain uses TRBV7-6 and TRBJ2-1, with 10 bases that match TRBD1. The CDR3 has 19 residues. The germline V gene encodes CDR1 SGHVS and CDR2 FNYEAQ. The trim removed 2 bases at V and 4 bases at J, leaving 14 bases unmatched. The CDR3 is CASSLQVGAGTGEYNEQFF. In DNA form, the CDR3 reads TGTGCCAGCAGCTTACAAGTGGGGGCCGGGACAGGGGAATACAATGAGCAGTTCTTC.

This clone appeared a single time. The J gene is TRBJ2-3, the V gene TRBV5-1; D is uncertain. V lost 0 bases to trimming and J lost 0 bases, with 8 bases between them. The CDR3 runs 15 residues. Germline V gene sequence: CDR1 SGHRS, CDR2 YFSETQ. The CDR3 is CASSLDTPSTDTQYF. In DNA form, the CDR3 reads TGCGCCAGCAGCTTGGACACCCCTAGCACAGATACGCAGTATTTT.

This chain joins TRBV5-5 and TRBJ1-2, with a possible D match to TRBD1 (6 bases). Germline assignment: CDR1 SGHKS and CDR2 YYEKEE (reference sequence). The V gene lost 0 bases and the J gene lost 4 bases, with 13 bases spanning the gap. This CDR3 region has 15 residues. The CDR3 nucleotides are TGTGCCAGCAGCTTGGTGGGCAGGGGCACCTATGGCTACACCTTC. Its protein is CASSLVGRGTYGYTF. Combining the CDR3 with reference TRBV5-5 and TRBJ1-2 gives the whole variable domain DAGVTQSPTHLIKTRGQQVTLRCSPISGHKSVSWYQQVLGQGPQFIFQYYEKEERGRGNFPDRFSARQFPNYSSELNVNALLLGDSALYLCASSLVGRGTYGYTFGSGTRLTVV.

The genes are TRBV9 and TRBJ2-3, with TRBD2 as a possible D gene (5 bases). The CDR3 is 14 amino acids. Germline CDR1 and CDR2: SGDLS and YYNGEE. Trimming pared 0 bases from V and 0 bases from J, leaving 5 bases between. The CDR3 coding sequence is TGTGCCAGCAGCGTAGCGGGGAGCACAGATACGCAGTATTTT. Translated, it gives CASSVAGSTDTQYF.

This CDR3 reads CASSSRTGVFEQYF. DNA for the CDR3: TGTGCCAGCAGCTCCCGGACAGGGGTGTTCGAGCAGTACTTC. The rearrangement joins TRBV11-1 to TRBJ2-7; 9 nucleotides agree with TRBD1. In germline, CDR1 is SGHAT, CDR2 FQDESV (reference sequence). The V gene end was trimmed by 4 bases and the J gene end by 6 bases; junction bases not matched to a gene: 7. This CDR3 comprises 14 residues. The whole variable domain, filled in from reference TRBV11-1 and TRBJ2-7, reads EAEVAQSPRYKITEKSQAVAFWCDPISGHATLYWYRQILGQGPELLVQFQDESVVDDSQLPKDRFSAERLKGVDSTLKIQPAELGDSAMYLCASSSRTGVFEQYFGPGTRLTVT.

This chain uses TRBV7-9 with TRBJ1-2, with 8 bases identical to TRBD1. J gave up 6 bases and V 5 bases, and 11 bases lay outside the gene matches. CDR1 and CDR2 from the germline V gene are SEHNR and FQNEAQ (reference sequence). This CDR3 contains 15 residues. The CDR3 DNA sequence: TGTGCCAGCAGCCCGAACAACCGACAGGGGAATGGCTACACCTTC. Encoded protein: CASSPNNRQGNGYTF.

The chain links TRBV19 to TRBJ2-1; 8 bases map to TRBD2. CDR1 is LNHDA, CDR2 SQIVND, per germline (reference sequence). This CDR3 is 11 amino acids long. J gave up 10 bases and V 6 bases, and 2 bases lay outside the gene matches. CDR3 protein: CASSRLAEQFF. The DNA for the CDR3 is TGTGCCAGTAGCCGACTAGCGGAGCAGTTCTTC.

Written as DNA, the CDR3 is TGTGCCAGCACCGAACAGGCAGTCTCCTACGAGCAGTACTTC. Translated: CASTEQAVSYEQYF. This chain connects TRBV9 to TRBJ2-7, with D possibly being TRBD1 (5 bases). Trimming removed 6 bases from V and 0 bases from J, with 13 bases in between. Germline CDR1 SGDLS, CDR2 YYNGEE. The CDR3 has 14 residues. Supplemented by reference TRBV9 and TRBJ2-7, the full variable domain reads DSGVTQTPKHLITATGQRVTLRCSPRSGDLSVYWYQQSLDQGLQFLIQYYNGEERAKGNILERFSAQQFPDLHSELNLSSLELGDSALYFCASTEQAVSYEQYFGPGTRLTVT.

About this clone: A junction end diverges from the germline sequence, so it may reflect a read error. The rearrangement links TRBV10-3 to TRBJ1-2; TRBD1 agrees at 10 bases. CDR1 is ENHRY and CDR2 is SYGVKD in the germline V gene. The CDR3 sequence is 19 residues long. DNA for the CDR3: TGTGCCGTCAGGATAGCCGCGGTTTCCCGACAGGGGGCTCACTATGGCTACACCTTC. Amino acids: CAVRIAAVSRQGAHYGYTF.

The J gene is TRBJ1-2, the V gene TRBV7-9; 7 nucleotides agree with TRBD1. The CDR3 is 13 residues long. V lost 6 bases to trimming and J lost 4 bases; unmatched junction nucleotides: 5. Germline V gene lookup returns CDR1 SEHNR and CDR2 FQNEAQ (reference sequence). CDR3 amino acids: CASRPPGGYGYTF. For the CDR3, the DNA is TGTGCCAGCAGGCCCCCAGGGGGCTATGGCTACACCTTC.

J is TRBJ2-5 and V is TRBV7-8; D may be TRBD1 (5 bases). From germline, CDR1 is SGHVS and CDR2 FQNEAQ. The V end lost 2 bases, the J end lost 1 base, and 14 bases lay between the germline ends. This CDR3 spans 16 amino acids. In DNA form, the CDR3 reads TGTGCCAGCAGCTTATGGGGCCGCCTCGTCCAAGAGACCCAGTACTTC. Translated, it gives CASSLWGRLVQETQYF. The variable domain in full, with the rest retrieved from reference TRBV7-8 and TRBJ2-5, is GAGVSQSPRYKVAKRGQDVALRCDPISGHVSLFWYQQALGQGPEFLTYFQNEAQLDKSGLPSDRFFAERPEGSVSTLKIQRTQQEDSAVYLCASSLWGRLVQETQYFGPGTRLLVL.

V usage is TRBV2 and J usage is TRBJ2-3, with 8 bases identical to TRBD2. The CDR3 covers 16 residues. J gave up 0 bases and V 8 bases, and 10 bases lay outside the gene matches. Germline V gives CDR1 SNHLY, CDR2 FYNNEI. The chain's CDR3 is CASGITSGPSTDTQYF. CDR3 nucleotide sequence: TGTGCCAGCGGGATTACTAGCGGACCTAGCACAGATACGCAGTATTTT.